This is a list of T cell receptor beta chains from one sample in a study of blood T cell repertoires in COVID-19. The table came from immunoSEQ multiplex PCR; TCRdb's copy has only in-frame clones and leaves some out. Seen here are approximately 270,000 clones, 70% to 90% observed once, and the top ten hold approximately 1.9%. Sequencing was carried out using PBMCs or T cells enriched from blood (not recorded which). The source of these receptors is a woman aged 50 to 65 who had recovered from COVID-19. Both conserved end residues are part of each CDR3. D genes are given only for firm matches. Clone size is given for some rows only: seen once, a few or many times, or a class if the clone is expanded.

d_gene	j_gene	v_gene	abundance	CDR3aa	CDR3nt
TRBD2	TRBJ2-1	TRBV2	NA	CASTPFGSSGNHNEQFF	TGTGCCAGCACCCCGTTTGGGAGTAGCGGGAACCACAATGAGCAGTTCTTC
NA	TRBJ2-6	TRBV5-1	NA	CASSLETGANVLTF	TGCGCCAGCAGCTTGGAGACAGGGGCCAACGTCCTGACTTTC
NA	TRBJ2-7	TRBV30	few	CAWRQGPSYEQYF	TGTGCCTGGAGACAGGGACCGAGCTACGAGCAGTACTTC
NA	TRBJ1-1	TRBV2	NA	CASSREQGFSSEAFF	TGTGCCAGCAGTAGAGAACAGGGCTTTTCTTCTGAAGCTTTCTTT
NA	TRBJ1-1	TRBV19	NA	CASKFSGTGDRTEAFF	TGTGCCAGTAAGTTTTCGGGTACCGGGGATAGAACTGAAGCTTTCTTT
TRBD2	TRBJ2-3	TRBV7-9	NA	CASSASAAAGDADTQYF	TGTGCCAGCAGCGCATCCGCAGCGGCGGGAGATGCAGATACGCAGTATTTT
TRBD2	TRBJ2-1	TRBV9	few	CASSPRGIAGRNEQFF	TGTGCCAGCAGCCCACGTGGAATAGCGGGACGTAATGAGCAGTTCTTC
NA	TRBJ1-2	TRBV9	NA	CASSVSPNGYTF	TGTGCCAGCAGCGTATCACCTAATGGCTACACCTTC
NA	TRBJ1-5	TRBV19	once	CASRTGIGSNQPQHF	TGTGCCAGTAGGACCGGGATTGGGAGCAATCAGCCCCAGCATTTT
TRBD2	TRBJ2-7	TRBV20-1	once	CSASLAGAYEQYF	TGCAGTGCTAGTCTAGCGGGAGCCTACGAGCAGTACTTC
NA	TRBJ2-1	TRBV18	NA	CASSYFSPLDGLGLREKGNEQFF	TGTGCCAGCTCATATTTTTCACCGTTAGACGGTTTGGGACTGCGCGAAAAGGGGAATGAGCAGTTCTTC
NA	TRBJ2-2	TRBV5-1	few	CASSPVLRLYTGELFF	TGCGCCAGCAGCCCGGTTCTGAGACTCTACACCGGGGAGCTGTTTTTT
NA	TRBJ1-1	TRBV29-1	NA	CSVRRLNTEAFF	TGCAGCGTTCGGCGGTTGAACACTGAAGCTTTCTTT
NA	TRBJ1-3	TRBV11-3	NA	CASSLSSGFSGNTIYF	TGTGCCAGCAGCTTAAGCTCCGGGTTCTCTGGAAACACCATATATTTT
NA	TRBJ2-3	TRBV6-1	NA	CASSERRKATDTQYF	TGTGCCAGCAGTGAAAGGCGGAAGGCAACAGATACGCAGTATTTT
TRBD1	TRBJ1-1	TRBV28	NA	CASHSTPTGGWTEAFF	TGTGCCAGCCACTCTACCCCGACAGGGGGCTGGACTGAAGCTTTCTTT
TRBD1	TRBJ1-1	TRBV27	NA	CASSGQGAINEAFF	TGTGCCAGCAGCGGACAGGGGGCCATAAATGAAGCTTTCTTT
NA	TRBJ2-7	TRBV7-2	NA	CASSLVGGQTEQYF	TGTGCCAGCAGCTTAGTTGGCGGCCAGACCGAGCAGTACTTC
TRBD1	TRBJ1-1	TRBV25-1	NA	CASSEFDRVSTEAFF	TGTGCCAGCAGTGAATTCGACAGGGTAAGCACTGAAGCTTTCTTT
NA	TRBJ1-1	TRBV7-6	NA	CASSSQGPTEAFF	TGTGCCAGCAGCTCACAGGGTCCCACTGAAGCTTTCTTT
TRBD1	TRBJ1-5	TRBV7-9	NA	CASSQGGGDQPQHF	TGTGCCAGCAGCCAGGGGGGCGGAGATCAGCCCCAGCATTTT
NA	TRBJ2-2	TRBV11-2	NA	CASSPHPTGFGELFF	TGTGCCAGCAGCCCACACCCCACAGGGTTCGGGGAGCTGTTTTTT
NA	TRBJ1-5	TRBV3-1/TRBV3-2	NA	CASSLNGGQPQHF	TGTGCCAGCAGCCTAAACGGGGGACAGCCCCAGCATTTT
NA	TRBJ1-4	TRBV27	NA	CASSLGGRGEKLFF	TGTGCCAGCAGTTTGGGGGGGCGCGGAGAAAAACTGTTTTTT
TRBD2	TRBJ2-6	TRBV27	few	CASSMMTSAGGANVLTF	TGTGCCAGCAGTATGATGACTAGCGCGGGTGGGGCCAACGTCCTGACTTTC
TRBD1	TRBJ1-1	TRBV19	NA	CASSIGWTGGITEAFF	TGTGCCAGTAGTATAGGATGGACAGGGGGCATCACTGAAGCTTTCTTT
TRBD1	TRBJ1-2	TRBV7-9	NA	CASSLGGQGPGGYTF	TGTGCCAGCAGCTTAGGCGGACAGGGGCCGGGTGGCTACACCTTC
TRBD1	TRBJ1-5	TRBV28	many	CASSSDRDVEGNQPQHF	TGTGCCAGCAGTTCCGACAGGGACGTTGAGGGCAATCAGCCCCAGCATTTT
TRBD1	TRBJ1-2	TRBV28	NA	CASSSTGAPNYGYTF	TGTGCCAGCAGTTCAACAGGGGCCCCCAACTATGGCTACACCTTC
TRBD1	TRBJ2-6	TRBV4-1	NA	CASSLRTGGSGANVLTF	TGCGCCAGCAGCCTTAGGACAGGGGGGTCTGGGGCCAACGTCCTGACTTTC
TRBD1	TRBJ1-1	TRBV4-1	once	CASSHPTQGVRAFF	TGCGCCAGCAGCCACCCCACACAGGGGGTTAGAGCTTTCTTT
NA	TRBJ2-7	TRBV19	NA	CASSIDRDNEQYF	TGTGCCAGTAGTATCGACCGGGATAACGAGCAGTACTTC
TRBD1	TRBJ1-6	TRBV28	NA	CASSSLPTGSSYNSPLHF	TGTGCCAGCAGTTCCCTACCGACAGGGAGCTCCTATAATTCACCCCTCCACTTT
NA	TRBJ2-7	TRBV6-1	NA	CASTSGSPYEQYF	TGTGCCAGCACGAGCGGCTCCCCCTACGAGCAGTACTTC
TRBD1	TRBJ2-5	TRBV18	NA	CASSPQQGPEETQYF	TGTGCCAGCTCACCGCAACAGGGGCCCGAGGAGACCCAGTACTTC
NA	TRBJ1-5	TRBV24-1	NA	CATSDLNQPQHF	TGTGCCACCAGTGACCTAAATCAGCCCCAGCATTTT
TRBD1	TRBJ1-1	TRBV2	NA	CASSVKRTGGKDTEAFF	TGTGCCAGCAGTGTTAAAAGGACAGGGGGGAAGGACACTGAAGCTTTCTTT
NA	TRBJ1-2	TRBV3-1/TRBV3-2	once	CASSQNRDLAIYTF	TGTGCCAGCAGCCAAAACAGGGATTTGGCGATCTACACCTTC
NA	TRBJ2-4	TRBV5-4	NA	CASSLDSVRRQSGNIQYF	TGTGCCAGCAGCTTGGATTCCGTGCGGCGGCAATCGGGGAACATTCAGTACTTC
TRBD2	TRBJ2-1	TRBV6-1	few	CASSEALGLAGRSHEQFF	TGTGCCAGCAGTGAAGCGTTAGGACTAGCGGGACGGAGCCATGAGCAGTTCTTC
TRBD1	TRBJ2-7	TRBV2	NA	CASSARDRERYF	TGTGCCAGCAGCGCCCGGGACAGGGAAAGGTACTTC
NA	TRBJ1-3	TRBV20-1	NA	CSASRGRTGNTIYF	TGCAGTGCTAGTCGAGGGAGGACTGGAAACACCATATATTTT
NA	TRBJ2-1	TRBV11-3	NA	CASSLGGDEQFF	TGTGCCAGCAGCTTAGGGGGAGATGAGCAGTTCTTC
NA	TRBJ1-2	TRBV20-1	NA	CSASIVGTGGYTF	TGCAGTGCTAGTATAGTGGGAACGGGAGGCTACACCTTC
NA	TRBJ2-1	TRBV24-1	NA	CATSDSPGGIGLGEQFF	TGTGCCACCAGTGACTCCCCCGGCGGGATAGGCTTAGGTGAGCAGTTCTTC
NA	TRBJ1-4	TRBV7-9	few	CASSLKQASRTEKLFF	TGTGCCAGCAGCTTGAAACAGGCTTCTCGTACTGAAAAACTGTTTTTT
NA	TRBJ2-1	TRBV29-1	NA	CSVELYEQFF	TGCAGCGTTGAACTATATGAGCAGTTCTTC
NA	TRBJ1-3	TRBV2	NA	CASSVDRLKRGSGNTIYF	TGTGCCAGCAGTGTGGACAGACTCAAAAGGGGCTCTGGAAACACCATATATTTT
NA	TRBJ1-5	TRBV7-2	NA	CASSSNPTINQPQHF	TGTGCCAGCAGCTCCAATCCGACTATTAATCAGCCCCAGCATTTT
NA	TRBJ2-5	TRBV21-1	NA	CASSKGTGDGETQYF	TGTGCCAGCAGCAAAGGTACGGGGGACGGGGAGACCCAGTACTTC
TRBD2	TRBJ2-5	TRBV7-9	NA	CASSLAQASGQETQYF	TGTGCCAGCAGCTTAGCGCAGGCTAGCGGCCAAGAGACCCAGTACTTC
NA	TRBJ2-7	TRBV18	NA	CASSLNTDYEQYF	TGTGCCAGCTCACTTAACACAGACTACGAGCAGTACTTC
NA	TRBJ1-1	TRBV27	NA	CASSLSVGGAYTEAFF	TGTGCCAGCAGTTTATCGGTTGGGGGCGCGTACACTGAAGCTTTCTTT
NA	TRBJ2-7	TRBV10-1	NA	CASSESCHYEQYF	TGCGCCAGCAGTGAAAGCTGCCACTACGAGCAGTACTTC
NA	TRBJ1-1	TRBV6-5	NA	CASSYSTRVDTEAFF	TGTGCCAGCAGTTACTCGACCAGGGTGGACACTGAAGCTTTCTTT
NA	TRBJ1-3	TRBV5-4	few	CASSLHRGNTIYF	TGTGCCAGCAGCTTGCACAGAGGAAACACCATATATTTT
NA	TRBJ1-1	TRBV7-8	NA	CASSLRVRAEAFF	TGTGCCAGCAGCTTGCGGGTAAGGGCTGAAGCTTTCTTT